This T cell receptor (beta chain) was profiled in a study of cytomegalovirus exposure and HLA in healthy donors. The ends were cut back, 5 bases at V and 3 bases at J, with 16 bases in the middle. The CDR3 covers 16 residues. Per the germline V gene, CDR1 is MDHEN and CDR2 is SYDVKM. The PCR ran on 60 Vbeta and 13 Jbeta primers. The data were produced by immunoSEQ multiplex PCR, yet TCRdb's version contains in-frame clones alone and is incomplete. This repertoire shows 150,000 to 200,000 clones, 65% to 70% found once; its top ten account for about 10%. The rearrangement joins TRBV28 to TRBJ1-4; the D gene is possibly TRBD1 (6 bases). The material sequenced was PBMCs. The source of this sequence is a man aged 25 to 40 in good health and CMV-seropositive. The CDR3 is CASSTYFTGSNEKLFF. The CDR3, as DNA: TGTGCCAGCAGTACTTACTTTACAGGGTCTAATGAAAAACTGTTTTTT.